This record looks at one TCR beta chain sequence and its context. Its antigen has not been determined. No much larger clonotype is one base removed from it; base qualities were not supplied. The sample comes from a study of T cell responses to AZD1222 COVID-19 vaccine (dated by TCRdb to about 2021). Regarding the study in general: TCR sequencing was performed for roughly 240 trial participants, of whom about 200 were given two doses of AZD1222 and approximately 26 were given two doses of MenACWY control vaccine. Trial participants were enrolled by age into subgroups of 18-55, 56-69 and 70-plus years, and around 150, 28 and 57 TCR-sequenced participants, respectively, were included in these subgroups.

The CDR3 regions of human TCRbeta chains were analyzed by immunosequencing. Turning to the authors' computational methods: TCRs in the repertoires were compared against a reference library of SARS-CoV-2-specific TCRs that had been generated with the MIRA antigen-specificity platform. Breadth meant the fraction of unique TCRs that were SARS-CoV-2-associated, whereas depth meant the fraction of total T cells that were SARS-CoV-2-associated. Each spike-specific TCR was assigned to its reactive spike region and to a CD4 or CD8 class using the MIRA data. Log10-transformed breadth and depth values were compared by one-way ANOVA with Sidak's multiple comparisons tests. TCRdb retrieved this table from immuneACCESS and kept in-frame rearrangements only. Not all clones are present; in checked studies, unresolved V genes account for under half, and no reason is known for the remainder. V, J and clone size reflect that table, while D and trimming were determined from the DNA. For this sample the table gives roughly 70,000 clones, of which 85% to 90% were detected only once. In total, the top ten clones hold 7.5% to 10% of the sample.

From the cysteine up to the phenylalanine, the CDR3 has a length of 15 residues. The entry retains the CDR3 DNA only, 45 bases that are in frame from base 1. CDR1 and CDR2, looked up from the germline V gene, are SGDLS and YYNGEE. Trimming costs V 0 bases and J 3 bases, and their ends lie 9 bases apart. Overall study outcomes, separate from this receptor: Conclusions about previously exposed vaccinees were limited because only five to seven AZD1222 recipients were SARS-CoV-2 seropositive at baseline. No day 14 peak-response samples were available, so repertoires were characterized only after the peak T cell response. In the small 56-69-year group, the increase in depth fell short of significance, most likely because of low power. After two AZD1222 doses, both the breadth and the depth of spike-specific TCRs were significantly higher than at day 0 and than in MenACWY recipients. The vaccine-associated CD4 TCRs covered the entire spike protein, and the dominant responses fell in regions 160-218 and 743-854. Participants were mostly white British, with more females than males. The authors suggested clonal diversity may have been underestimated. Epitopes outside the regions mutated in the B.1.351 and B.1.1.7 variants were reportedly recognized by nearly half of the unique spike-specific TCRs.

The time point label corresponds to: about 28 days (+/-7) after the second vaccine dose. AZD1222 recipients given second doses at about 4 weeks or at about 12 weeks were pooled, since spike-specific TCR depth and breadth were not found to differ between the two schedules. The vaccinee samples were drawn from two UK trials, COV001 and COV002, one of which was a single-blind randomized controlled phase 2/3 trial testing AZD1222 (ChAdOx1 nCoV-19) in healthy adults. Trial participant PBMC samples were collected at day 0 and day 28 after the second dose for TCRbeta chain sequencing. The chain links TRBV9 with TRBJ2-2; tentative D gene TRBD2, with 6 bases matching. This specimen was peripheral blood, taken 28 days after the second AZD1222 dose. The clonotype was recovered from an adult who received the AZD1222 COVID-19 vaccine. The CDR3 here reads CASSVAGVDTGELFF. The DNA sequence follows: TGTGCCAGCAGCGTAGCGGGGGTGGACACCGGGGAGCTGTTTTTT. Reference TRBV9 and TRBJ2-2 proteins supply the regions before and after the CDR3; the full variable domain is: DSGVTQTPKHLITATGQRVTLRCSPRSGDLSVYWYQQSLDQGLQFLIQYYNGEERAKGNILERFSAQQFPDLHSELNLSSLELGDSALYFCASSVAGVDTGELFFGEGSRLTVL.